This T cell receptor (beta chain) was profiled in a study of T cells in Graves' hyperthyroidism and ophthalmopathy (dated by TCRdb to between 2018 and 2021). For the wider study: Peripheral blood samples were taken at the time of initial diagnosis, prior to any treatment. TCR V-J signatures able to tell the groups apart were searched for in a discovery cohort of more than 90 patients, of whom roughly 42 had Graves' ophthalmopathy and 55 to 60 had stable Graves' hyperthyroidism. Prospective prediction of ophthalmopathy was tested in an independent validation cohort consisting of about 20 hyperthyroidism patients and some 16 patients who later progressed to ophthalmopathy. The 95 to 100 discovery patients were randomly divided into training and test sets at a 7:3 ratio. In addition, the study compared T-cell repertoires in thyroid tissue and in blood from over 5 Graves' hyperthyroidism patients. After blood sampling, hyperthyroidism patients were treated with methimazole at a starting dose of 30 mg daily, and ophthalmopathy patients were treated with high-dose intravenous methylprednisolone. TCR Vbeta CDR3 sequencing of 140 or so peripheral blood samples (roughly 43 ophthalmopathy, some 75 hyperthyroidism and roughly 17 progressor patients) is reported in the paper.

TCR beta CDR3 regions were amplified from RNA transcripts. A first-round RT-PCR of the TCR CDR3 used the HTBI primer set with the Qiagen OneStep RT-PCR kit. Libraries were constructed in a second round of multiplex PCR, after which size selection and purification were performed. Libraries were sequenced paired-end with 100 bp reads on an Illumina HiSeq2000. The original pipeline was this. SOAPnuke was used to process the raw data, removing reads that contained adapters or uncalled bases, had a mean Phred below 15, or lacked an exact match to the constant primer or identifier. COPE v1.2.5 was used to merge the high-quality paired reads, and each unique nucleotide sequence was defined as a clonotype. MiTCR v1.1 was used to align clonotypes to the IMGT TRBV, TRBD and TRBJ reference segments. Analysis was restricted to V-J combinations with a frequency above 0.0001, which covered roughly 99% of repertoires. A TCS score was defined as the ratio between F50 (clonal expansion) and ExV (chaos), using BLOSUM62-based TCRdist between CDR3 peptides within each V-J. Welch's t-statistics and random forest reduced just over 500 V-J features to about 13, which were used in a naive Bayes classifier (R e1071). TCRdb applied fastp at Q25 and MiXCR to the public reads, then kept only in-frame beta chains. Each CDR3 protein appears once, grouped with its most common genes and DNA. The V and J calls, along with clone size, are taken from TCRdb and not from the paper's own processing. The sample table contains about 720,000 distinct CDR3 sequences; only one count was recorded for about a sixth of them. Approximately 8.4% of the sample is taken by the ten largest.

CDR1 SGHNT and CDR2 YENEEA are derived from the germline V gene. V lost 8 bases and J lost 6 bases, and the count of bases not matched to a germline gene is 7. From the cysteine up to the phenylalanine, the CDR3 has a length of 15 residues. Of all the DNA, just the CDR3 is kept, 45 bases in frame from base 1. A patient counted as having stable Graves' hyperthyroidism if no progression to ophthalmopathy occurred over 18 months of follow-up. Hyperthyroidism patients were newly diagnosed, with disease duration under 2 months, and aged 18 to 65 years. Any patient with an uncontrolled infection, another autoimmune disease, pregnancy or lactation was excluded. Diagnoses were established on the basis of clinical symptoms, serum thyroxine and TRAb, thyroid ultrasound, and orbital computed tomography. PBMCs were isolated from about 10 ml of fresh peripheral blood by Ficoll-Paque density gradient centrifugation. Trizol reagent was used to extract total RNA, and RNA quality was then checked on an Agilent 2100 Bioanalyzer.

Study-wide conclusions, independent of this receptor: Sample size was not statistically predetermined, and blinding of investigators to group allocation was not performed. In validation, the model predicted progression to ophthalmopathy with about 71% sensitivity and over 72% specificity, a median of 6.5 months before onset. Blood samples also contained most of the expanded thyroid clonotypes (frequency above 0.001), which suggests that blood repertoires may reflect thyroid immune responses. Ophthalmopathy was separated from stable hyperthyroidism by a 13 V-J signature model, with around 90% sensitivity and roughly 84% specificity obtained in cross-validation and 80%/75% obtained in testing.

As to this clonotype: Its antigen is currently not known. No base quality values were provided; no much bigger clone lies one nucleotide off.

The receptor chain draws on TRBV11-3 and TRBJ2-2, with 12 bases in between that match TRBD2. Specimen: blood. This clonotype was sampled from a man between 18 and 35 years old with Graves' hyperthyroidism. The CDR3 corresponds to CASHLGLAGPGELFF. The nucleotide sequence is TGTGCCAGCCACCTCGGACTAGCGGGACCCGGGGAGCTGTTTTTT.